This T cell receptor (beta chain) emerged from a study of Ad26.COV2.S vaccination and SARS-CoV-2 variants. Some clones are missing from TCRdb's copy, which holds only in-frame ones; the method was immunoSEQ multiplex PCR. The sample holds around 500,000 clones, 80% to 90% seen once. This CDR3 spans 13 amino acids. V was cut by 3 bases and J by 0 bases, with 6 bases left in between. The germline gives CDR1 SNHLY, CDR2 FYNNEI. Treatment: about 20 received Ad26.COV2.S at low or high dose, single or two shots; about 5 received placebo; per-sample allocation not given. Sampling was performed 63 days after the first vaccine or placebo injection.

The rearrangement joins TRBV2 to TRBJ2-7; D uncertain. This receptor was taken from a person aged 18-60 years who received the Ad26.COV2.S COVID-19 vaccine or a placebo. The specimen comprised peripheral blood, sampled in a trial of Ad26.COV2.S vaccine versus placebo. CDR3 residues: CASSDTLSYEQYF. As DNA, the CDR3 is TGTGCCAGCAGTGACACTCTCTCCTACGAGCAGTACTTC.